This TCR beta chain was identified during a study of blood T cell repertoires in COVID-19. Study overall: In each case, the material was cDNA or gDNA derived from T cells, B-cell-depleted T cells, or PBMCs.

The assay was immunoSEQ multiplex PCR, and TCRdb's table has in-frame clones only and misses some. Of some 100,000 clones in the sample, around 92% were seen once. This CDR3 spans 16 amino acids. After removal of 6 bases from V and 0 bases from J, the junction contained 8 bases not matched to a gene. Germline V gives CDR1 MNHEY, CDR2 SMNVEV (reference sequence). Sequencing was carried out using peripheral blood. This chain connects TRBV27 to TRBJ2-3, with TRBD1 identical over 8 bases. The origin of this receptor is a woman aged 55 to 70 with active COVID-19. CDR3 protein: CASSRRTGSSTDTQYF. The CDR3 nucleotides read TGTGCCAGCAGCCGCAGGACAGGGTCAAGCACAGATACGCAGTATTTT.